This T cell receptor beta chain was found in a study of memory CD4+ T cells and cytomegalovirus serostatus (dated by TCRdb to between 2018 and 2021). In the study overall: The cohort included approximately 35 healthy adults from Belgium, of whom 9 were CMV seropositive and 24 were CMV seronegative. To replicate a published TCR-based CMV serostatus classifier, the study sequenced CD4+ memory TCRbeta repertoires from a Belgian cohort whose cytomegalovirus serostatus was known.

A FACSAria II was used to sort memory CD4+ T cells, defined as single viable CD3+CD4+CD8-CD45RO+ cells. To determine CMV serostatus, a Roche Elecsys assay was used that detects serum IgG against CMV pp150, pp28, p38 and p52. Following thawing, total CD4+ T cells were enriched through positive selection using CD4 magnetic microbeads. The samples came from a different study that was designed specifically to examine the CD4+ T cell memory repertoire. Peripheral blood mononuclear cells were isolated and cryopreserved following standard operating procedures; serum was stored at -80 °C. The staining relied on CD3-PerCP (BW264/56), CD4-APC (RPA-T4), CD45RO-PE (UCHT1) and CD8-Pacific Orange (3B5) antibodies, and Sytox blue was used to exclude non-viable cells. On the study overall, not on this receptor specifically: Of 164 previously reported CMV-associated TCRbeta sequences, around 67 appeared in the CD4+ memory repertoires, each in one to five individuals. Only CD4+CD45RO+ memory cells were sequenced, in contrast to the original study, which included naive and memory CD4+ and CD8+ populations. For CMV serostatus prediction, a median bootstrapped AUC of 0.95 was reached with the original framework, and a median bootstrapped AUC of approximately 0.92 was reached with a US-trained random forest. The results were interpreted as suggesting that the CMV-associated TCR signature is largely present in the CD4+ memory repertoire. A median bootstrapped AUC of approximately 0.95 with a 95% CI of 0.76-1.00 was achieved on the Belgian cohort by the original-framework classifier.

About this clone: Its cognate antigen has yet to be identified. Within one base of it there is no much larger clone, and no base qualities were kept.

Genomic DNA was extracted from sorted cells with the Quick-DNA Microprep Kit. TCRbeta DNA was amplified with the immunoSEQ hsTCRbeta kit following the manufacturer's protocol. TCRbeta libraries were sequenced on an Illumina MiSeq instrument. Under the source paper's analysis protocol: After out-of-frame sequences were removed, 2 million to 2.5 million distinct TCRbeta sequences remained, averaging about 61,000 per individual. Each individual was scored according to the count of 160 or so previously reported CMV-associated TCRbeta sequences and the total productive distinct TCRbeta count. A beta-binomial model was reimplemented in Python, and scikit-learn random forests with default parameters were trained on data from the US cohort. On the Belgian cohort, classifier performance was reported as the median AUC, along with percentile confidence intervals, across 10,000 bootstrap iterations. The table comes from immuneACCESS by way of TCRdb, which keeps in-frame sequences with V and J called. Part of the clones is missing from these tables; in studies checked, under half for an unresolved V gene and the rest for unknown reasons. V and J calls and clone size are those listed in that table; D and trimming were worked out from the DNA. Across this sample there are approximately 27,000 clones, with approximately 80% seen only once. The top ten hold around 1.1% of the sample.

Sequencing was done on a sample of memory CD4+ T cells from blood. This TCR came from an adult in good health and CMV-seronegative.

The CDR3 reads as follows: CASSQQGANYGYTF. The nucleotides are TGTGCCAGTAGTCAACAGGGAGCTAACTATGGCTACACCTTC. The chain couples TRBV19 to TRBJ1-2; a tentative D call is TRBD1 (6 bases match). From cysteine to phenylalanine, the CDR3 is 14 amino acids long. The read is trimmed to its CDR3 DNA, 42 bases read in frame from base 1. From a lookup of the germline V gene (reference sequence), CDR1 and CDR2 are LNHDA and SQIVND. A distance of 10 bases separates the germline ends of V and J, which lose 5 bases and 0 bases respectively.